Listed here is a single TCR beta chain. This sample is drawn from a study of blood T cell repertoires in COVID-19. Study context: Samples of COVID-19 (acute and convalescent) were obtained from the United States, Italy and Spain. PBMCs, B-cell-depleted T cells, or T cells were the source of the cDNA or gDNA that made up the material.

Original processing methods: Scientists estimated how many nucleated cells there were by amplifying reference gene primers. The table came from immunoSEQ multiplex PCR; TCRdb's copy has only in-frame clones and leaves some out. The V and J calls and the clone size are those of that table, but D and trimming were determined from the DNA. Of around 270,000 clones in the sample, around 83% were seen once. The length of the CDR3 is 16 residues. The germline V and J ends were trimmed by 5 bases and 3 bases, with 17 bases remaining between them. Germline values: CDR1 SGHTA, CDR2 FQGTGA. This rearrangement joins TRBV7-3 to TRBJ2-1, with a weak D call TRBD2 (6 bases). The clonotype was recovered from a woman aged 40 to 50 who had recovered from COVID-19. The sample was peripheral blood. The CDR3, as DNA: TGTGCCAGCAGCCCCCGCCGGAGCGGGCTCTACAATGAGCAGTTCTTC. Amino acids: CASSPRRSGLYNEQFF.